Following are 18 T cell receptor beta chains from one sample sequenced in a study of blood T cell repertoires in COVID-19. The assay was immunoSEQ multiplex PCR, and TCRdb's table has in-frame clones only and misses some. The data hold approximately 300,000 clones, with about 85% observed a single time. The sample consisted of PBMCs or T cells enriched from blood (not recorded which). The source is a woman aged 25 to 39 who had recovered from COVID-19.

The rearrangement links TRBV5-1 to TRBJ1-1, with 9 bases identical to TRBD1. The V and J ends lost 2 bases and 5 bases, in that order; junction bases with no gene match: 7. Germline V gives CDR1 SGHRS, CDR2 YFSETQ. The CDR3 extends over 15 amino acids. The CDR3 nucleotides are TGCGCCAGCAGCTTTCAGACAGGGGGTTTAACTGAAGCTTTCTTT. This gives the protein CASSFQTGGLTEAFF.

The rearrangement uses TRBV10-1 and TRBJ2-2, with D perhaps matching TRBD1 (5 bases). V shed 0 bases and J shed 2 bases, with 10 bases lying between them. The CDR3 runs to 16 residues. CDR1 and CDR2 from the germline V gene are WNHNN and SYGVQD (reference sequence). The CDR3 bases are TGCGCCAGCAGTGAGTCGCGGCAGGGCAACACCGGGGAGCTGTTTTTT. Its protein product is CASSESRQGNTGELFF.

The chain uses TRBV29-1 and TRBJ1-5; weak D call: TRBD1 (5 bases). The germline V gene has CDR1 SQVTM and CDR2 ANQGSEA. The CDR3 is made up of 14 amino acids. The CDR3 reads CNLPGVSWNQPQHF. In DNA, the CDR3 is TGCAACCTCCCGGGGGTGTCGTGGAATCAGCCCCAGCATTTT.

For the CDR3, the DNA is TGTGCCAGCAGTTACTCGGGGGGGCCCTCTAGGTATGGCTACACCTTC. It codes for CASSYSGGPSRYGYTF. The chain recombines TRBV6-5 with TRBJ1-2, with D possibly TRBD1 on 6 matching bases. Germline V lookup: CDR1 MNHEY, CDR2 SVGAGI. V dropped 0 bases and J dropped 5 bases, with 16 bases sitting between them. The CDR3 loop spans 16 amino acids.

Turning to this clone: A junction end diverges from the germline sequence, so it may reflect a read error. V and J are TRBV2 and TRBJ1-2; 9 bases line up with TRBD1. The germline V gene encodes CDR1 SNHLY and CDR2 FYNNEI. The CDR3 consists of 13 residues. In DNA, the CDR3 is TGTGCCAGCAGCGAGACACAGGGGGCCCGAGTACCCTTC. Amino acids: CASSETQGARVPF.

This rearrangement joins TRBV6-5 to TRBJ2-7; possibly TRBD1 for D (7 bases). The CDR3 contains 14 residues. V was shortened by 7 bases and J by 4 bases, with 17 bases between the two germline ends. Germline CDR1 is MNHEY and CDR2 is SVGAGI. CDR3 coding DNA: TGTGCCAGCACTCCGCGGGGCAGGGGGTACGAGCAGTACTTC. Its protein is CASTPRGRGYEQYF.

The sample holds a few counts of this clone. V and J are TRBV5-1 and TRBJ1-3; the D gene is possibly TRBD1 (6 bases). Deletions cut 5 bases from V and 0 bases from J, with 12 bases between. Germline CDR1 reads SGHRS; CDR2 reads YFSETQ. The CDR3 extends over 15 amino acids. CDR3 protein: CASRRSGDSGNTIYF. The CDR3 coding sequence is TGCGCCAGCAGACGCTCAGGGGACTCTGGAAACACCATATATTTT.

The chain recombines TRBV2 with TRBJ1-1; D remains ambiguous. Germline V gene data show CDR1 as SNHLY and CDR2 as FYNNEI. Trimming left V 9 bases short and J 0 bases short, with 8 bases between. This CDR3 is 12 amino acids long. The CDR3 DNA reads TGTGCCAGTTCTAGGTTGAACACTGAAGCTTTCTTT. Amino acids: CASSRLNTEAFF.

The CDR3 bases are TGTGCCAGCAGCTTAGTGGGGACAGGGGGCCTCGGTAGCAATCAGCCCCAGCATTTT. This translates into CASSLVGTGGLGSNQPQHF. V is TRBV7-2 and J is TRBJ1-5, with TRBD1 matching 12 bases. With V trimmed by 1 base and J by 0 bases, 7 bases remained unmatched. Germline V gene sequence: CDR1 SGHTA, CDR2 FQGNSA. The CDR3 has 19 residues.

The V and J genes are TRBV7-6 and TRBJ2-1, with TRBD2 identical over 9 bases. Germline V gene data show CDR1 as SGHVS and CDR2 as FNYEAQ. The CDR3 is 16 residues long. J was trimmed by 6 bases and V by 4 bases; bases with no gene match: 10. The CDR3 DNA reads as TGTGCCAGCAGCTCCGGGGCGGCGGGGGGGAGCAATGAGCAGTTCTTC. As protein: CASSSGAAGGSNEQFF.

The V gene is TRBV30, the J gene TRBJ1-6; maybe TRBD1 (6 bases). Germline V CDR1 and CDR2: GTSNPN, SVGIG (reference sequence). This CDR3 region has 15 residues. The germline V and J ends were trimmed by 5 bases and 10 bases, with 21 bases remaining between them. Here the CDR3 reads CAWDEGHNLGSPLHF. The CDR3, as DNA: TGTGCCTGGGATGAGGGACATAATTTGGGATCACCCCTCCACTTT.

The J gene is TRBJ1-1, the V gene TRBV9, with a weak D call TRBD1 (6 bases). The CDR3 consists of 15 residues. V shed 0 bases and J shed 3 bases, with 12 bases lying between them. Germline lookup yields CDR1 SGDLS and CDR2 YYNGEE. The CDR3 nucleotides are TGTGCCAGCAGCGTAGGGTCAGGGGTTGACACTGAAGCTTTCTTT. Translating it yields CASSVGSGVDTEAFF.

The V gene is TRBV7-2, the J gene TRBJ1-5; no definite D call. Germline V gene data show CDR1 as SGHTA and CDR2 as FQGNSA. This CDR3 is built from 13 residues. V dropped 2 bases and J dropped 5 bases, with 7 bases sitting between them. CDR3 amino acids: CASSLRGHQPQHF. The CDR3 bases are TGTGCCAGCAGCTTACGGGGTCATCAGCCCCAGCATTTT.

The CDR3 region is CASSQTYSNQPQHF. CDR3 nucleotides: TGTGCCAGCAGTCAAACATATAGCAATCAGCCCCAGCATTTT. This chain connects TRBV27 to TRBJ1-5; D call uncertain. Germline assignment: CDR1 MNHEY and CDR2 SMNVEV (reference sequence). Trimming removed 5 bases at V and 0 bases at J, with 8 bases between. This CDR3 comprises 14 residues.

The V and J genes are TRBV7-8 and TRBJ1-4; D gene uncertain. The germline CDR1 and CDR2 sequences are SGHVS and FQNEAQ. The CDR3 is 16 residues long. Trimming removed 5 bases at V and 7 bases at J, with 20 bases between. CDR3 bases: TGTGCCAGCAGCCCACAAACCAACAGACCGTCTGAAAAACTGTTTTTT. This encodes CASSPQTNRPSEKLFF.

The CDR3 loop reads CASSLSGEGLYSPLHF. The CDR3 DNA reads TGTGCCAGCAGTTTATCGGGTGAGGGTTTGTATTCACCCCTCCACTTT. The chain is built from TRBV27 and TRBJ1-6; D not resolved. Per the germline V gene, CDR1 is MNHEY and CDR2 is SMNVEV (reference sequence). The V and J ends lost 0 bases and 8 bases respectively, with 14 bases between them. This CDR3 region has 16 residues.

J is TRBJ2-3 and V is TRBV7-3, with D tentatively TRBD2 (6 bases). The V and J ends lost 5 bases and 10 bases respectively, with 16 bases between them. Germline CDR1 and CDR2: SGHTA and FQGTGA. The CDR3 has 13 amino acids. CDR3 bases: TGTGCCAGCAGCCCGGCCATAGCGGATGCGCAGTATTTT. This gives the protein CASSPAIADAQYF.

This clone was seen more than once but under ten times. The V call is TRBV5-1, the J call TRBJ1-2; the D gene is possibly TRBD1 (5 bases). Trimming stripped 0 bases from V and 4 bases from J, with 10 bases between. The CDR3 consists of 14 residues. The germline CDR1 and CDR2 sequences are SGHRS and YFSETQ. CDR3 region: CASSLGQTFYGYTF. Written as DNA, the CDR3 is TGCGCCAGCAGCTTGGGACAGACGTTCTATGGCTACACCTTC.